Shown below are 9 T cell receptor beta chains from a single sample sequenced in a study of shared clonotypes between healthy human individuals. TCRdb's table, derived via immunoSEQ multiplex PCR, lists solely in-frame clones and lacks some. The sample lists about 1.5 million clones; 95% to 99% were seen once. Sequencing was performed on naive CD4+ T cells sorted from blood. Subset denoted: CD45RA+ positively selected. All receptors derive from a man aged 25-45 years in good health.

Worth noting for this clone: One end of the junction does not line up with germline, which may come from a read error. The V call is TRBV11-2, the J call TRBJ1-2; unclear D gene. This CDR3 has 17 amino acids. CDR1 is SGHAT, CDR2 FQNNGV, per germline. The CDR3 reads CASSLDEEDRPNYGYTF. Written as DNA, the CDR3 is TGTGCCAGCAGCCTAGATGAGGAGGACCGCCCAAACTATGGCTACACCTTC.

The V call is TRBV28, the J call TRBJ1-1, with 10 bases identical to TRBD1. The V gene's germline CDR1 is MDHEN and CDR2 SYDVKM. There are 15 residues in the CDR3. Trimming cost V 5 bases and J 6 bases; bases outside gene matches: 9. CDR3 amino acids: CASSPRTGGVPEAFF. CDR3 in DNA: TGTGCCAGCAGTCCCAGGACAGGGGGGGTGCCTGAAGCTTTCTTT.

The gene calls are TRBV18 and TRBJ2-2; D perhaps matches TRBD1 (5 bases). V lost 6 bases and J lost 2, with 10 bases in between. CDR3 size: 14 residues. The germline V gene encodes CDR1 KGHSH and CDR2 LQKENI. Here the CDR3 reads CASSLRENTGELFF. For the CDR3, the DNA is TGTGCCAGCTCCCTCAGGGAAAACACCGGGGAGCTGTTTTTT. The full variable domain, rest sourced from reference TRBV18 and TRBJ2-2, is NAGVMQNPRHLVRRRGQEARLRCSPMKGHSHVYWYRQLPEEGLKFMVYLQKENIIDESGMPKERFSAEFPKEGPSILRIQQVVRGDSAAYFCASSLRENTGELFFGEGSRLTVL.

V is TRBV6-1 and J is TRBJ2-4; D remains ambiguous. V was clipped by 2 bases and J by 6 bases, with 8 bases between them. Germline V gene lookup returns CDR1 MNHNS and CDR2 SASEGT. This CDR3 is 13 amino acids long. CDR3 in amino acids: CASSELSINIQYF. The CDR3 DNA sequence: TGTGCCAGCAGTGAACTCTCGATAAACATTCAGTACTTC.

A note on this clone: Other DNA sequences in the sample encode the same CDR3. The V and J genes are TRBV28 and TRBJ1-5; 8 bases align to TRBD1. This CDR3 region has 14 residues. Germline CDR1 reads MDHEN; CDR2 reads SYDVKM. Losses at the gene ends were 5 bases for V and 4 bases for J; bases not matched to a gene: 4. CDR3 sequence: CASSLGQDNQPQHF. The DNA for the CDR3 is TGTGCCAGCAGTCTGGGACAGGATAATCAGCCCCAGCATTTT.

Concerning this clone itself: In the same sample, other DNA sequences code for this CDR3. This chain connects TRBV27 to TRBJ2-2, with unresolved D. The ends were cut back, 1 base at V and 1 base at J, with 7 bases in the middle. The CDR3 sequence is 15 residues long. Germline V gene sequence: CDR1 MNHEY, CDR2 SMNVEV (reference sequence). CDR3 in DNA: TGTGCCAGCAGTTTATTGCCAGGGAACACCGGGGAGCTGTTTTTT. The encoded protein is CASSLLPGNTGELFF.

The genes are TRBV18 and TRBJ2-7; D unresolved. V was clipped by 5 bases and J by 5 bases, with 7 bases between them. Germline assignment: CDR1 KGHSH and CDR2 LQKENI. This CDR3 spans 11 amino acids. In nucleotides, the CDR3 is TGTGCCAGCTCAGAGAGACACGAGCAGTACTTC. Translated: CASSERHEQYF.

DNA of the CDR3: TGTGCCAGCAGCCCTTTGAGCGGGTGGCGGCTGGGGGAGCAGTACTTC. This codes for CASSPLSGWRLGEQYF. This chain joins TRBV9 and TRBJ2-7; D might be TRBD2 (6 bases). The germline gives CDR1 SGDLS, CDR2 YYNGEE. V lost 4 bases, J lost 7 bases, and 24 bases lay in between. The CDR3 is 16 residues long.

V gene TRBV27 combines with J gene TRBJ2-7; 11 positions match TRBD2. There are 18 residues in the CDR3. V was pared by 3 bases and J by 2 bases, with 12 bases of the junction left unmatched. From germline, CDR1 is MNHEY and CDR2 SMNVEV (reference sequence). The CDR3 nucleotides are TGTGCCAGCAGTTTTATCGCACTAGCGGGAGATTCCCCCTACGAGCAGTACTTC. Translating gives CASSFIALAGDSPYEQYF.